A selection of T cell receptor beta chains follows, all from one sample in a study of regulatory T cells in long-lasting Graves disease. Each CDR3 protein gets one entry after TCRdb re-called the multiplex PCR reads with MiXCR. The table lists 520,000 or so distinct CDR3 sequences, around 11% of them singletons, with 8.9% in the top ten. Another study also made use of these data, one on T cells in Graves' hyperthyroidism and ophthalmopathy.

The input for sequencing was peripheral blood mononuclear cells (PBMCs), taken at new diagnosis, from a patient treated with antithyroid drugs. The receptors derive from a woman aged 25 to 39 with Graves disease. Both conserved end residues are part of each CDR3. Each record gives: J gene, V gene, D gene, clone size, CDR3 DNA, CDR3 protein. The D gene is left open where the match is weak. The size field is filled for only some rows; it gives once, few, many or a size class.

J: TRBJ1-4; V: TRBV18; D: -; size: many; DNA: TGTGCCAGCTCACCACGCAAAAAGCGGAATGAAAAACTGTTTTTT; CDR3: CASSPRKKRNEKLFF
J: TRBJ2-1; V: TRBV6-1; D: -; size: -; DNA: TGTGCCAGCAGCCCCCTACTGAGCTCCTACAATGAGCAGTTCTTC; CDR3: CASSPLLSSYNEQFF
J: TRBJ2-7; V: TRBV11-2; D: -; size: few; DNA: TGTGCCAGCAGGTATGGGTTTGGGGTGACCTACGAGCAGTACTTC; CDR3: CASRYGFGVTYEQYF
J: TRBJ2-3; V: TRBV10-3; D: TRBD2; size: many; DNA: TGTGCCATCAGTGTGGGACTAGCCAACCTGCCGGATACGCAGTATTTT; CDR3: CAISVGLANLPDTQYF
J: TRBJ1-1; V: TRBV11-2; D: -; size: many; DNA: TGTGCCAGCAGCTTGGCAGGGCACACTGAAGCTTTCTTT; CDR3: CASSLAGHTEAFF
J: TRBJ2-7; V: TRBV6-1; D: TRBD1; size: many; DNA: TGTGCCAGCGGGGACGGGACAGGGATCTACGAGCAGTACTTC; CDR3: CASGDGTGIYEQYF
J: TRBJ2-7; V: TRBV20-1; D: -; size: few; DNA: TGCAGTGCCGAAGTCCGCTCAGGCTACGAGCAGTACTTC; CDR3: CSAEVRSGYEQYF
J: TRBJ2-3; V: TRBV9; D: -; size: many; DNA: TGTGCCAGCAGCTCGGTCTCAGGGTGGACAGATACGCAGTATTTT; CDR3: CASSSVSGWTDTQYF
J: TRBJ2-5; V: TRBV20-1; D: TRBD1; size: -; DNA: TGCAGTGCTAGAACAGGGGGCCCAGAGACCCAGTACTTC; CDR3: CSARTGGPETQYF
J: TRBJ2-1; V: TRBV12-5; D: -; size: many; DNA: TGTGCTAGTGGTTTCGGGGTGGGCTCCTACAATGAGCAGTTCTTC; CDR3: CASGFGVGSYNEQFF
J: TRBJ2-6; V: TRBV13; D: -; size: -; DNA: TGTGCCAGCAGCCCTTCGAGACCGACATTAGGGGCCAACGTCCTGACTTTC; CDR3: CASSPSRPTLGANVLTF
J: TRBJ2-5; V: TRBV12-3/TRBV12-4; D: TRBD1; size: -; DNA: TGTGCCAGCAGTTTAAGACAGGGAAAAGAGGCCCAGTACTTC; CDR3: CASSLRQGKEAQYF
J: TRBJ2-3; V: TRBV11-3; D: TRBD2; size: many; DNA: TGTGCCAGCAGCTCAGGGGGACTAGCGGCTTTCAGTGGAGATACGCAGTATTTT; CDR3: CASSSGGLAAFSGDTQYF
J: TRBJ2-5; V: TRBV9; D: -; size: few; DNA: TGTGCCAGCAGCGTAGGGGTCACAGTGCAAGAGACCCAGTACTTC; CDR3: CASSVGVTVQETQYF
J: TRBJ2-7; V: TRBV7-9; D: -; size: few; DNA: TGTGCCAGCAGCTATGAGGCCTCCTACGAGCAGTACTTC; CDR3: CASSYEASYEQYF
J: TRBJ2-7; V: TRBV29-1; D: -; size: -; DNA: TGCAGCGTTGAAATGGACAGCTACGAGCAGTACTTC; CDR3: CSVEMDSYEQYF
J: TRBJ2-7; V: TRBV30; D: -; size: -; DNA: TGTGCCTGGAGCAATCCCCCGGGGGAGCAGTACTTC; CDR3: CAWSNPPGEQYF
J: TRBJ2-7; V: TRBV6-1; D: -; size: -; DNA: TGTGCCAGCCTCCGAGGCAGGAGCTCCTACGAGCAGTACTTC; CDR3: CASLRGRSSYEQYF
J: TRBJ1-6; V: TRBV7-2; D: -; size: many; DNA: TGTGCCAGCAGCCCATACGGAGTAGAAAATTCACCCCTCCACTTT; CDR3: CASSPYGVENSPLHF
J: TRBJ1-6; V: TRBV19; D: TRBD1; size: many; DNA: TGTGCCAGTAGGACTAACAGGGGCAAGGATTTATACGATAATTCACCCCTCCACTTT; CDR3: CASRTNRGKDLYDNSPLHF
J: TRBJ2-3; V: TRBV6-5; D: TRBD2; size: -; DNA: TGTGCCAGCAGTTACGCTTCCCCCGGGACTAGCGTCACAGATACGCAGTATTTT; CDR3: CASSYASPGTSVTDTQYF
J: TRBJ2-1; V: TRBV11-2; D: TRBD2; size: many; DNA: TGTGCCAGCAGCTTGGGACTAGCGGGAGCCGCTATGTACAATGAGCAGTTCTTC; CDR3: CASSLGLAGAAMYNEQFF